This T cell receptor (beta chain) derives from a study of blood T cell repertoires in COVID-19 (dated by TCRdb to the early 2020s). Concerning the study at large: Samples from collaborators originated in the United States, Italy and Spain and spanned both the acute and convalescent phases of COVID-19. The prospective study material was composed of cDNA or gDNA derived from T cells, B-cell-depleted T cells, or PBMCs. Deeply sampled blood TCRbeta repertoires from subjects exposed to, actively infected with, or recovered from COVID-19 were included in the dataset. The repertoires were made available in a free public database intended to serve as a resource for research on the immune response to SARS-CoV-2. Samples came from the ongoing ImmuneRACE study (first 160 participants) plus 1,254 subjects from 6 global collaborators. Nearly every sample came with metadata listing a de-identified subject ID, COVID-19 status, age in years and sex. Where HLA class I and class II types were available, the types were taken from metadata supplied by the sample provider, not from assay-based typing.

Each collaborating institution followed its own protocols to collect whole blood in K2EDTA tubes. For TCRbeta analysis, collaborators shipped samples in one of three forms: frozen whole blood, isolated PBMCs, or DNA extracted from either of those sample types. V ends up 9 bases short and J 4 bases short, with an unmatched junction base count of 8. The CDR3 numbers 14 residues from cysteine through phenylalanine. The entry retains the CDR3 DNA only, 42 bases that are in frame from base 1. From the germline V gene (reference sequence), CDR1 is MNHEY and CDR2 is SMNVEV. General study outcomes and caveats: Clinical and demographic metadata were provided uncurated, with the amount varying by source and participant.

TCRbeta CDR3 regions were amplified from genomic DNA using the immunoSEQ Assay, a bias-controlled multiplex PCR. The paper's processing steps were these. Within the assay, amplification of reference gene primers was used to estimate how many nucleated cells each sample contained. To quantify the absolute abundance of each unique TCRbeta CDR3 rearrangement, sequence reads were collapsed and filtered. For each sample, productive Simpson clonality was calculated as the square root of Simpson's diversity index over productive rearrangements. Sourced from immuneACCESS, this table was stored by TCRdb with only in-frame sequences that have V and J called. A share of the clones is absent; for the studies checked, an unresolved V gene accounts for under half, and the remainder has no known explanation. V, J and clone size derive from that table, while D and trimming were established from the DNA sequence. The sample table holds some 200,000 clones, of which about 85% were seen once. Of the sample, roughly 8.2% is held by the ten largest clones.

Worth noting for this clone: This clone's antigen is unknown. Qualities for individual bases were not recorded, and no much larger clone is one base off.

This receptor was identified in a woman aged 55-75 years with acute or convalescent COVID-19. The chain is made from TRBV27 and TRBJ1-2; 10 junctional bases match TRBD1. Input material: peripheral blood. This receptor has the CDR3 CASSTGGASYGYTF. The sequence in DNA is TGTGCCAGTTCGACAGGGGGCGCTAGCTATGGCTACACCTTC.